The T cell receptor beta chain described here comes from a study of cytomegalovirus exposure and HLA in healthy donors. This clone was seen just once. Its antigen remains unidentified. Study findings and constraints: CMV antigen specificity was confirmed in vitro for three CMV-associated chains. For most TCR sequences rarity was the rule, although some public TCRs occurred in many donors.

This CDR3 spans 15 amino acids. CDR1 and CDR2 from the germline V gene are MGHRA and YSYEKL. J lost 1 base, V lost 4 bases, and 4 bases had no gene match. The repertoire was sequenced with immunoSEQ multiplex PCR; TCRdb's copy has only in-frame clones and lacks some. The sample has tens of thousands of clones; more than 90% are singletons. Material for sequencing was PBMCs. This sequence was found in a man aged 18 to 35 in good health and CMV-seronegative. The chain joins TRBV4-1 to TRBJ1-1, with 9 bases identical to TRBD1. CDR3 loop: CASSPTTGGNTEAFF. CDR3 nucleotide sequence: TGCGCCAGCAGCCCGACGACAGGGGGGAACACTGAAGCTTTCTTT.